This T cell receptor beta chain is drawn from a study of blood T cell repertoires in COVID-19. Clones were sequenced by immunoSEQ multiplex PCR, and TCRdb holds only the in-frame ones, with some missing. The table lists roughly 170,000 clones, around 82% of them singletons. The sample consisted of PBMCs or T cells enriched from blood (not recorded which). This clonotype was sampled from a man aged 60 to 75 who had recovered from COVID-19.

Here the CDR3 reads CASRGGTGGSYEQYF. The CDR3 DNA sequence: TGTGCCAGCAGAGGGGGGACAGGGGGCTCCTACGAGCAGTACTTC. The gene calls are TRBV7-9 and TRBJ2-7; TRBD1 matches 11 bases. The J segment lost 0 bases and the V segment lost 6 bases, leaving 4 bases of the junction unmatched. CDR3 length equals 15 residues. The germline CDR1 and CDR2 sequences are SEHNR and FQNEAQ (reference sequence).